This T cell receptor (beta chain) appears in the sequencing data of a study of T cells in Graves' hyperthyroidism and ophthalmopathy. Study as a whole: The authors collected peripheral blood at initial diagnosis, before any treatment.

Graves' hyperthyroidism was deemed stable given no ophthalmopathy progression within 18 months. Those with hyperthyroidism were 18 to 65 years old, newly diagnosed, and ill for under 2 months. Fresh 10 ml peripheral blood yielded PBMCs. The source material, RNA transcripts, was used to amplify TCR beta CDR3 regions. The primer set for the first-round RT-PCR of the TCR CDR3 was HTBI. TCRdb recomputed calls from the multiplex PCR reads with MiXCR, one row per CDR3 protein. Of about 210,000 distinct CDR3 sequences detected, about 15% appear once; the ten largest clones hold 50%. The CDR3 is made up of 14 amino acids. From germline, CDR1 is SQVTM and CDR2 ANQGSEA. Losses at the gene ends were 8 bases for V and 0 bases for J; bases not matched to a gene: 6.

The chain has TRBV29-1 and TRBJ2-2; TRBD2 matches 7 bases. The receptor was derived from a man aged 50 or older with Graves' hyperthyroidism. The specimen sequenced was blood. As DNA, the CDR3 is TGCAGCACTCTAGCGGATTCGAACACCGGGGAGCTGTTTTTT. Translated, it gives CSTLADSNTGELFF.